The rows below give T cell receptor beta chains drawn from one sample of a study of blood T cell dynamics during melanoma immunotherapy. Libraries were prepared by immunoSEQ multiplex PCR; TCRdb keeps only in-frame clonotypes and omits some of them. The sample has about 6,200 clones; about 80% are singletons. This specimen was blood, taken from a patient treated with checkpoint blockade. Receptors originate from a human donor with melanoma. The CDR3 runs from the conserved cysteine through the conserved F or W. The D gene is left open where the match is weak. For some rows the clone size is stated as once, few or many, or as a class when expanded; others skip it.

V gene	clone size	D gene	J gene	CDR3 DNA	CDR3 protein
TRBV5-1	.	.	TRBJ2-2	TGCGCCAGCAGCGGGACGGCGAACACCGGGGAGCTGTTTTTT	CASSGTANTGELFF
TRBV12-5	once	.	TRBJ1-1	TGTGCTAGTGGTTTGGAGAACACTGAAGCTTTCTTT	CASGLENTEAFF
TRBV27	few	TRBD1	TRBJ1-6	TGTGCCAGCAGTTTACCCGGGACAGGGGCACATTCACCCCTCCACTTT	CASSLPGTGAHSPLHF
TRBV10-3	.	TRBD1	TRBJ2-3	TGTGCCATCAGCGGGCCTTTGGACAGGCCCTTGGGAATGGCTACGCAGTATTTT	CAISGPLDRPLGMATQYF
TRBV6-5	.	.	TRBJ1-2	TGTGCCAGCAGTTCAAACGGACCGCTCGGGAATGGCTACACCTTC	CASSSNGPLGNGYTF
TRBV29-1	.	.	TRBJ2-7	TGCAGCGTTGGGCAGACCTATTACGAGCAGTACTTC	CSVGQTYYEQYF
TRBV5-1	.	TRBD1	TRBJ1-4	TGCGCCAGCAGCTTGTCACAGGGGGATGAAAAACTGTTTTTT	CASSLSQGDEKLFF
TRBV6-1	.	.	TRBJ1-5	TGTGCCAGCAGTGACAGGGGTAAAGGACAGCCCCAGCATTTT	CASSDRGKGQPQHF
TRBV15	.	.	TRBJ1-2	TGTGCCACCAGCAGAGATCAGAAAGGGCATGGCTACACCTTC	CATSRDQKGHGYTF
TRBV7-9	.	.	TRBJ1-1	TGTGCCAGCAGCTCAGACAGCTCCAACACTGAAGCTTTCTTT	CASSSDSSNTEAFF
TRBV6-1	.	.	TRBJ1-1	TGTGCCAGCAGTGTAAAGGCCGGCGGAGGGGTGAACACTGAAGCTTTCTTT	CASSVKAGGGVNTEAFF
TRBV10-1	.	.	TRBJ2-3	TGCGCCAGCAGTGAGTCGCTTGGGCGGAACACAGATACGCAGTATTTT	CASSESLGRNTDTQYF
TRBV7-1	.	TRBD1	TRBJ1-2	TGTGCCAGCAGCTTAGTATTCGGGGGACAGATCCATGGCTACACCTTC	CASSLVFGGQIHGYTF
TRBV30	few	.	TRBJ2-7	TGTGCCTGGAGTTGGGGTTACGAGCAGTACTTC	CAWSWGYEQYF
TRBV10-3	once	TRBD2	TRBJ2-3	TGTGCCATCAGCCTGGGGCGAGGTCTAGCGGGAGGTCCTACAGATACGCAGTATTTT	CAISLGRGLAGGPTDTQYF
TRBV11-2	.	TRBD2	TRBJ2-7	TGTGCCAGCAGCTTAAATCTAGCGGGGATGGGCGAGCAGTACTTC	CASSLNLAGMGEQYF
TRBV7-7	.	TRBD2	TRBJ2-5	TGTGCCAGCAGCTTAGGCGGGGGAGGCCAAGAGACCCAGTACTTC	CASSLGGGGQETQYF
TRBV5-5	.	TRBD1	TRBJ2-3	TGTGCCAGCAGCCAGGGACAGGGGGCGAACACAGATACGCAGTATTTT	CASSQGQGANTDTQYF
TRBV11-3	few	.	TRBJ1-5	TGTGCCAGCAGCCCAGTGGGTAGTAGCAATCAGCCCCAGCATTTT	CASSPVGSSNQPQHF
TRBV6-1	.	TRBD1	TRBJ2-5	TGTGCCAGCAGTGTTTTCACGGGACAGGGGCAAGAGACCCAGTACTTC	CASSVFTGQGQETQYF
TRBV6-4	.	TRBD1	TRBJ1-5	TGTGCCAGCAGCAAGACAGGGGGCCTGAGAGTAAGCAATCAGCCCCAGCATTTT	CASSKTGGLRVSNQPQHF
TRBV7-6	.	.	TRBJ2-7	TGTGCCAGCAGCCCAAGCCCGGCCGAGGGCTACGAGCAGTACTTC	CASSPSPAEGYEQYF
TRBV5-1	.	.	TRBJ1-3	TGCGCCAGCAGCCTTCCAGAGGGAAGCGCAAACACCATATATTTT	CASSLPEGSANTIYF
TRBV2	once	.	TRBJ2-2	TGTGCCAGCAGTGAATGGGGGGCGCGTACCGGGGAGCTGTTTTTT	CASSEWGARTGELFF
TRBV19	.	TRBD1	TRBJ1-5	TGTGCCAGTAGTCTGAAGGGGGCAAATCAGCCCCAGCATTTT	CASSLKGANQPQHF
TRBV6-1	.	TRBD2	TRBJ2-3	TGTGCCAGCAGCGGACTAGCGGGGGGTAGTACGCAGTATTTT	CASSGLAGGSTQYF
TRBV19	.	TRBD1	TRBJ1-2	TGTGCCAGTAGTGTTGACAGGGGTCTGGGCGGCTACACCTTC	CASSVDRGLGGYTF
TRBV19	.	TRBD1	TRBJ2-7	TGTGCCAGTAGTTCCGACAGGGCCTACGAGCAGTACTTC	CASSSDRAYEQYF
TRBV2	.	TRBD1	TRBJ1-5	TGTGCCAGTTGGACAGGGGGTCGCAATCAGCCCCAGCATTTT	CASWTGGRNQPQHF
TRBV7-8	few	.	TRBJ2-1	TGTGCCAGCAGCTTAGGAGGAACGGAGCAGTTCTTC	CASSLGGTEQFF
TRBV30	.	TRBD2	TRBJ2-5	TGTGCCTGGAGTGTCGGACTAGCACAAGAGACCCAGTACTTC	CAWSVGLAQETQYF
TRBV7-9	.	TRBD2	TRBJ2-1	TGTGCCAGCAGCTTAGGACTAGCGGGGGGGCCCGATGAGCAGTTCTTC	CASSLGLAGGPDEQFF
TRBV6-1	.	.	TRBJ1-3	TGTGCCAGCAGTGAAGCGGGGGGGGTATCCGGAAACACCATATATTTT	CASSEAGGVSGNTIYF
TRBV7-2	.	.	TRBJ2-7	TGTGCCAGCAGCTTAGGACCGACGGGACCCTCCTACGAGCAGTACTTC	CASSLGPTGPSYEQYF
TRBV20-1	.	TRBD1	TRBJ2-1	TGCAGTGCGCCAGGGGGCCATGAGCAGTTCTTC	CSAPGGHEQFF
TRBV28	.	.	TRBJ2-5	TGTGCCAGCAAGGAAGGAGATCAAGAGACCCAGTACTTC	CASKEGDQETQYF
TRBV14	.	.	TRBJ1-2	TGTGCCAGCAGCCAAGGGCCCTACTATGGCTACACCTTC	CASSQGPYYGYTF
TRBV7-2	.	TRBD2	TRBJ2-2	TGTGCCAGCAGCCTGGGACTAGCGGGGGGAAACACCGGGGAGCTGTTTTTT	CASSLGLAGGNTGELFF
TRBV4-1	.	TRBD1	TRBJ1-4	TGCGCCAGCAGCCAAGAGTTAGGGGGCGCATTAAAACTGTTTTTT	CASSQELGGALKLFF
TRBV28	.	.	TRBJ2-7	TGTGCCAGCAGTTTATTGCGGAATCAGAGCTACGAGCAGTACTTC	CASSLLRNQSYEQYF
TRBV5-1	.	.	TRBJ2-7	TGCGCCAGCAGCTTGTGGGGAAAAACCTACGAGCAGTACTTC	CASSLWGKTYEQYF
TRBV25-1	.	.	TRBJ1-3	TGTGCCAGCAGTAGCCTGGGAGGTGGAAACACCATATATTTT	CASSSLGGGNTIYF
TRBV19	.	TRBD1	TRBJ1-2	TGTGCCAGCAGCTTAGCCGGACAGGGGGCAGGGTATGGCTACACCTTC	CASSLAGQGAGYGYTF
TRBV27	.	.	TRBJ2-1	TGTGCCAGCAGTCCGACAGAGACCAATGAGCAGTTCTTC	CASSPTETNEQFF
TRBV5-1	.	TRBD1	TRBJ1-1	TGCGCCAGCAGCTTGGACAGGGGTTCGAGGACTGAAGCTTTCTTT	CASSLDRGSRTEAFF
TRBV9	.	TRBD1	TRBJ2-3	TGTGCCAGCAGCGCCTCCGGGACAGGGGTGTTAGATACGCAGTATTTT	CASSASGTGVLDTQYF
TRBV10-1	.	.	TRBJ2-7	TGCGCCAGCAGTGATGGAACAGGGAGCTCCTACGAGCAGTACTTC	CASSDGTGSSYEQYF
TRBV6-5	.	TRBD2	TRBJ2-5	TGTGCCAGCAGTTACGAGACTAGCGGACAAGAGACCCAGTACTTC	CASSYETSGQETQYF
TRBV19	large	.	TRBJ1-1	TGTGCCAGTAGCGACCGAGCGAACACTGAAGCTTTCTTT	CASSDRANTEAFF
TRBV7-9	once	.	TRBJ1-1	TGTGCCAGCAGCCGGACAGCTGGGACTGAAGCTTTCTTT	CASSRTAGTEAFF
TRBV15	once	TRBD1	TRBJ1-5	TGTGCCACCAGCAGAACGACAGGGGTGGGCAATCAGCCCCAGCATTTT	CATSRTTGVGNQPQHF
TRBV15	.	.	TRBJ2-1	TGTGCCACCAGCAGAGAAACTAAGGGGTTCTCCTACAATGAGCAGTTCTTC	CATSRETKGFSYNEQFF
TRBV7-8	.	.	TRBJ2-1	TGTGCCAGCAGCTTAGTGGGACGCTCCTACAATGAGCAGTTCTTC	CASSLVGRSYNEQFF
TRBV5-1	.	.	TRBJ2-1	TGCGCCAGCGGTATTAGCGGAAGATACAATGAGCAGTTCTTC	CASGISGRYNEQFF